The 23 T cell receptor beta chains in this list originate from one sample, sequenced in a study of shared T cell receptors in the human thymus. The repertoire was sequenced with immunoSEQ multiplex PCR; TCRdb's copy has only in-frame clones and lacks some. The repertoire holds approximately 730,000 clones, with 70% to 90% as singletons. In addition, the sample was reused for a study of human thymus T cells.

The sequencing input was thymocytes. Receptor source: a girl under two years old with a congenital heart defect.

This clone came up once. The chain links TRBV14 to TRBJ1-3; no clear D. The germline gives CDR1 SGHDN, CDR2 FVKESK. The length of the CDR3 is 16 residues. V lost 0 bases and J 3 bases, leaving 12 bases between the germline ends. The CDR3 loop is CASSQEVWRGGNTIYF. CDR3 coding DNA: TGTGCCAGCAGCCAAGAGGTGTGGCGAGGTGGAAACACCATATATTTT.

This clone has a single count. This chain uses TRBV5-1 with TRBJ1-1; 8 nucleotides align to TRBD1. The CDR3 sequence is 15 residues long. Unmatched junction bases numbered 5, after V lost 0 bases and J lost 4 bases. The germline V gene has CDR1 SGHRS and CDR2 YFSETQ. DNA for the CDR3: TGCGCCAGCAGCTTGGAGGACAGGGAACCCACTGAAGCTTTCTTT. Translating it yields CASSLEDREPTEAFF.

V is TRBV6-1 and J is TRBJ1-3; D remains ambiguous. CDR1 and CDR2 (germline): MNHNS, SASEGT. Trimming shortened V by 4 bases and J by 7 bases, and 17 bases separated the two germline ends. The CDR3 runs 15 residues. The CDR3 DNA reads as TGTGCCAGCAGTGGAGGTCCTGAGATGGCGAACACCATATATTTT. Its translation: CASSGGPEMANTIYF.

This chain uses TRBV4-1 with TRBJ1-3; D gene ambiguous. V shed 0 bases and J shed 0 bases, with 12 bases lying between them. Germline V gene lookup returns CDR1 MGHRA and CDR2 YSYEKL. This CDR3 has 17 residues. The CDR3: CASSQEGTGSSGNTIYF. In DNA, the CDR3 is TGCGCCAGCAGCCAAGAAGGCACGGGGAGCTCTGGAAACACCATATATTTT.

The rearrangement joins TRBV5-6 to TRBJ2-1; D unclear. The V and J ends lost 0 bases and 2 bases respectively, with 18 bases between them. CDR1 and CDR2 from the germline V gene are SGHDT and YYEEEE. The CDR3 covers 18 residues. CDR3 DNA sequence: TGTGCCAGCAGCTTGGTAGCCCCGGTTGGCGCCCCCTACAATGAGCAGTTCTTC. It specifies CASSLVAPVGAPYNEQFF. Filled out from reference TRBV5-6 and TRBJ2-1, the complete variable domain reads DAGVTQSPTHLIKTRGQQVTLRCSPKSGHDTVSWYQQALGQGPQFIFQYYEEEERQRGNFPDRFSGHQFPNYSSELNVNALLLGDSALYLCASSLVAPVGAPYNEQFFGPGTRLTVL.

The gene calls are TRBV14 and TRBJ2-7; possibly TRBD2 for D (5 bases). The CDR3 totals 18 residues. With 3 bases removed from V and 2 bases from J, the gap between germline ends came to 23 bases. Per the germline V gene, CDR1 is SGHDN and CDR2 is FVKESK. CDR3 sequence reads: CASSHRDSHKECAYEQYF. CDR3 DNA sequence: TGTGCCAGCAGCCATCGGGATTCGCATAAGGAGTGCGCCTACGAGCAGTACTTC.

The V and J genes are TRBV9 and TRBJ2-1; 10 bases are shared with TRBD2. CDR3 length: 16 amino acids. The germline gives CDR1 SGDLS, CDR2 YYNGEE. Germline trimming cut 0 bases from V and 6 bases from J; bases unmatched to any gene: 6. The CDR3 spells CASSVDQRGGSNEQFF. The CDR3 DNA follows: TGTGCCAGCAGCGTAGACCAGCGGGGGGGATCCAATGAGCAGTTCTTC.

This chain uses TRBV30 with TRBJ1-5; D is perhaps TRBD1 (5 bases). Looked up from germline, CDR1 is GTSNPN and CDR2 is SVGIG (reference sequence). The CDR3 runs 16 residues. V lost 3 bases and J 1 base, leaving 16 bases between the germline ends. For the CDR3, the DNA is TGTGCCTGGAGCCCGGCGGGGGGGATGAGCAATCAGCCCCAGCATTTT. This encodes CAWSPAGGMSNQPQHF.

CDR3 region: CASSLGQGSPANTEAFF. The CDR3 region has the DNA TGTGCCAGCAGCTTGGGACAGGGTTCCCCCGCGAACACTGAAGCTTTCTTT. The chain combines TRBV5-5 with TRBJ1-1, with 7 bases aligning to TRBD1. The V segment lost 0 bases and the J segment 1 base; nucleotides outside the gene matches: 9. CDR1 and CDR2 from the germline V gene are SGHKS and YYEKEE (reference sequence). This CDR3 spans 17 amino acids.

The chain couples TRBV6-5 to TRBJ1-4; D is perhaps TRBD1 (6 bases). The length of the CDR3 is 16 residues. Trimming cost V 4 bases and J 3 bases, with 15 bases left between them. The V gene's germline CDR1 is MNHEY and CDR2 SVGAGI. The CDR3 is CASSLKAGVANEKLFF. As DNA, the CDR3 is TGTGCCAGCAGTTTAAAAGCAGGGGTGGCTAATGAAAAACTGTTTTTT.

This CDR3 reads CASSSTPTTFNTEAFF. Here the CDR3 DNA reads TGTGCCAGCAGTTCCACCCCGACTACTTTTAACACTGAAGCTTTCTTT. The chain has TRBV6-5 and TRBJ1-1; no reliable D call. The CDR3 loop spans 16 amino acids. Germline V gives CDR1 MNHEY, CDR2 SVGAGI. The V and J ends lost 4 bases and 2 bases respectively, with 17 bases between them.

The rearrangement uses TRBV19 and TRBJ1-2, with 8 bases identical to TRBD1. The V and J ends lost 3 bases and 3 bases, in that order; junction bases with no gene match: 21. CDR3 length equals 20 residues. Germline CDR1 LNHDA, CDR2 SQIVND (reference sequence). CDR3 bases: TGTGCCAGTAGTATTCGCCCGGACAGGGACCGACATAGTCCCTACTATGGCTACACCTTC. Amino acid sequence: CASSIRPDRDRHSPYYGYTF.

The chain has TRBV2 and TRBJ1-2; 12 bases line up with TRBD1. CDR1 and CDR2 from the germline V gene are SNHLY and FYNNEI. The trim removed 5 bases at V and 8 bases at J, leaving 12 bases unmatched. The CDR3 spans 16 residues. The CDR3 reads CASSPGGGQGAEGYTF. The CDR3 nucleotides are TGTGCCAGCAGTCCTGGCGGGGGACAGGGGGCGGAGGGCTACACCTTC.

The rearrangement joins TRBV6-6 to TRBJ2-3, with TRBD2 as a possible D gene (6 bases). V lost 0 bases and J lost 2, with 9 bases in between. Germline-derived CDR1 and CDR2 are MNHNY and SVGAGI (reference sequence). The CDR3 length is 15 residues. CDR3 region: CASSYSRGDTDTQYF. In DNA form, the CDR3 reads TGTGCCAGCAGTTACTCGCGGGGAGACACAGATACGCAGTATTTT.

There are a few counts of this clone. CDR3: CASTLDREKTPLHF. The CDR3, as DNA: TGTGCCAGCACCTTAGACAGGGAAAAGACACCCCTCCACTTT. This chain links TRBV28 with TRBJ1-6; 7 nucleotides line up with TRBD1. CDR3 size: 14 residues. From germline, CDR1 is MDHEN and CDR2 SYDVKM. Trimming cost V 7 bases and J 11 bases; bases outside gene matches: 11.

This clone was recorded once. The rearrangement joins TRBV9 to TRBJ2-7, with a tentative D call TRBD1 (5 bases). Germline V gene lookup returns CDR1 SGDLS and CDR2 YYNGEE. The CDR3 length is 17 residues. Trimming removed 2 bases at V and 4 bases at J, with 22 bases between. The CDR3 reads CASSVGNRLEEPYEQYF. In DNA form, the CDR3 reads TGTGCCAGCAGCGTCGGCAACAGGCTGGAAGAACCGTACGAGCAGTACTTC.

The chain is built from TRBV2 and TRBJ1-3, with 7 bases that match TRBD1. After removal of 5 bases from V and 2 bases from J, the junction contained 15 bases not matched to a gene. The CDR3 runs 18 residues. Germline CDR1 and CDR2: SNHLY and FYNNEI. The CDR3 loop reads CASSTKESDREPGNTIYF. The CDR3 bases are TGTGCCAGCAGTACTAAAGAAAGCGACAGGGAGCCTGGAAACACCATATATTTT.

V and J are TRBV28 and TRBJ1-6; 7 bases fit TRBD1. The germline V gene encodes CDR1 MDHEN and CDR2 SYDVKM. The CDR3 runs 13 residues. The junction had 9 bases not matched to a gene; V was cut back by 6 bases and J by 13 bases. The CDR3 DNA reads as TGTGCCAGCAGCTCGGGACAGCCAACGCCCCTCCACTTT. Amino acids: CASSSGQPTPLHF.

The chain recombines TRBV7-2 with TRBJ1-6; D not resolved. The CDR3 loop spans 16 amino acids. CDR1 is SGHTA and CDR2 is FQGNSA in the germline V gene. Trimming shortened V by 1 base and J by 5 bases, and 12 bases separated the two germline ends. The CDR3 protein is CASSLDSVVDNSPLHF. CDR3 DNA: TGTGCCAGCAGCTTAGATTCGGTTGTGGATAATTCACCCCTCCACTTT.

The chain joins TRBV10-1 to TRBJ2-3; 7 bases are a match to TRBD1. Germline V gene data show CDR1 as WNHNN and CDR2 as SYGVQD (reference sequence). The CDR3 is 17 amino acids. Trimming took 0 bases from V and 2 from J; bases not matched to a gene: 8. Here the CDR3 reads CASSESNPGTDTDTQYF. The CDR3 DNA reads TGCGCCAGCAGTGAGTCGAACCCCGGGACAGACACAGATACGCAGTATTTT.

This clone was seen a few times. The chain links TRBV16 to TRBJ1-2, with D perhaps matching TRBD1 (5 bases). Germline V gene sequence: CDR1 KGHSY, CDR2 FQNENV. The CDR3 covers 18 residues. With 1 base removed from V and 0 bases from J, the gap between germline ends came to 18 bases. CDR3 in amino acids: CASSQFGLSGAANYGYTF. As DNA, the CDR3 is TGTGCCAGCAGCCAATTCGGCCTAAGCGGGGCCGCTAACTATGGCTACACCTTC. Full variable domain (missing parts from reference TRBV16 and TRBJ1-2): GEEVAQTPKHLVRGEGQKAKLYCAPIKGHSYVFWYQQVLKNEFKFLISFQNENVFDETGMPKERFSAKCLPNSPCSLEIQATKLEDSAVYFCASSQFGLSGAANYGYTFGSGTRLTVV.

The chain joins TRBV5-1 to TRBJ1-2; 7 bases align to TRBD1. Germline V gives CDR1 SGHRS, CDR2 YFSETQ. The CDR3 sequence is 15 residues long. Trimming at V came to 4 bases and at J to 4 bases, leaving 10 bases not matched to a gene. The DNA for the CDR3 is TGCGCCAGCAGCCCCAGACAGGGACGGGGCTATGGCTACACCTTC. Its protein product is CASSPRQGRGYGYTF.

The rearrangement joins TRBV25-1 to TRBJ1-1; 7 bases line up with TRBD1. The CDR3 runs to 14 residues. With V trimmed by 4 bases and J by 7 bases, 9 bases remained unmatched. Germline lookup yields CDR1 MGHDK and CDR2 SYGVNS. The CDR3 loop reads CASSGRTGSSEAFF. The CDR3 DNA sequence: TGTGCCAGCAGTGGTAGGACAGGTTCGAGTGAAGCTTTCTTT. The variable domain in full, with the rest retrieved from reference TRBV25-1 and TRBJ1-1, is EADIYQTPRYLVIGTGKKITLECSQTMGHDKMYWYQQDPGMELHLIHYSYGVNSTEKGDLSSESTVSRIRTEHFPLTLESARPSHTSQYLCASSGRTGSSEAFFGQGTRLTVV.